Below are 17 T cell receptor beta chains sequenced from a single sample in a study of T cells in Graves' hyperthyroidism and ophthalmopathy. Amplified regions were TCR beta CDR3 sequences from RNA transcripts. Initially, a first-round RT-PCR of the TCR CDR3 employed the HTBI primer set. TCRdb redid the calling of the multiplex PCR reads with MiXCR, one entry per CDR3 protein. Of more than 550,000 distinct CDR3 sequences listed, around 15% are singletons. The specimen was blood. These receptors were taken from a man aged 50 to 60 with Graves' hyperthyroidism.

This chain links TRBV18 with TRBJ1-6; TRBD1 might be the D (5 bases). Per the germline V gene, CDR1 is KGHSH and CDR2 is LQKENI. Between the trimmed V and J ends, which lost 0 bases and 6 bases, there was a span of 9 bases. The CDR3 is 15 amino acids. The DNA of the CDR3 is TGTGCCAGCTCACCACCGGGACGGGTTAATTCACCCCTCCACTTT. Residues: CASSPPGRVNSPLHF.

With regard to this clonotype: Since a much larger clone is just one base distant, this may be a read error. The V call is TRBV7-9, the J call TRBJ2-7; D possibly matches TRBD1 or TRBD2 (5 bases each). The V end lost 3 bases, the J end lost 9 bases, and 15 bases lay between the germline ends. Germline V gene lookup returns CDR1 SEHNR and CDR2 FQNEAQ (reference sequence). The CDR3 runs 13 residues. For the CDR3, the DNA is TGTGCCAGCAGCTTGGCCCCTGGGGACGGGCAGTACTTC. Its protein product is CASSLAPGDGQYF.

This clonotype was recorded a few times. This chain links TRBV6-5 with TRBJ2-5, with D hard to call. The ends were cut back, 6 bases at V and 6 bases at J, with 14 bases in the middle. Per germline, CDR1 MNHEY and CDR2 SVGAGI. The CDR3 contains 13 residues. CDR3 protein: CASSLTSLKTQYF. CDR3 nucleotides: TGTGCCAGCAGCTTAACCTCCCTAAAGACCCAGTACTTC.

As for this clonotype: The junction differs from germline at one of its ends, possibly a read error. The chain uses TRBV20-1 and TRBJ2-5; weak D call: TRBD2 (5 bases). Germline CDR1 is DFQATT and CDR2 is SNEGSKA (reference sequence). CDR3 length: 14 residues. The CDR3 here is CSTRPRGTQETQYF. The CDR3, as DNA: TGCAGTACTAGACCTCGCGGTACCCAAGAGACCCAGTACTTC.

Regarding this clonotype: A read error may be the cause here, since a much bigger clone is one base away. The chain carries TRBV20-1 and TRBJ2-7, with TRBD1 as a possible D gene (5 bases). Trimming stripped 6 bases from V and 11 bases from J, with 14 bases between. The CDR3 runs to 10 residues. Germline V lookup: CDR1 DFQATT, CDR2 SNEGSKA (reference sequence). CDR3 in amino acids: CSAPFVQEYF. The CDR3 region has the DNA TGCAGTGCCCCCTTCGTACAGGAGTACTTC.

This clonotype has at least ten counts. The CDR3 DNA reads TGTGCCAGCACCCAAAGAGGGCGCGGACAAGAGACCCAGTACTTC. Encoded protein: CASTQRGRGQETQYF. The chain has TRBV11-2 and TRBJ2-5; a weak D match, TRBD2 (5 bases). Germline lookup yields CDR1 SGHAT and CDR2 FQNNGV. This CDR3 contains 15 residues. The germline V and J ends were trimmed by 7 bases and 2 bases, with 17 bases remaining between them.

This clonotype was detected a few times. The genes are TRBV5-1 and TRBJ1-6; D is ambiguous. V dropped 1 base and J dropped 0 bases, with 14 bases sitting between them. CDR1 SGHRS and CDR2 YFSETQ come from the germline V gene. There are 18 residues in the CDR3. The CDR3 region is CASSLIPRTSSYNSPLHF. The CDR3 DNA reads TGCGCCAGCAGCTTGATTCCGCGGACGAGCTCCTATAATTCACCCCTCCACTTT.

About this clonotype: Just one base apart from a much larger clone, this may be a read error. The DNA for the CDR3 is TGTGCCAGCAACTACTACAATGAGCAGTTCTTC. Its translation: CASNYYNEQFF. V gene TRBV12-3 or TRBV12-4 combines with J gene TRBJ2-1; D gene unclear. V was shortened by 7 bases and J by 3 bases, with 4 bases between the two germline ends. CDR3 length: 11 amino acids.

The CDR3 nucleotides read TGTGCCAGTAGCATGACTAGCGGGAGGTACAATGAGCAGTTCTTC. The encoded protein is CASSMTSGRYNEQFF. The J gene is TRBJ2-1, the V gene TRBV19; 13 nucleotides agree with TRBD2. CDR1 is LNHDA, CDR2 SQIVND, per germline (reference sequence). Trimming removed 6 bases from V and 4 bases from J; junction bases left unmatched: 3. The CDR3 is made up of 15 amino acids.

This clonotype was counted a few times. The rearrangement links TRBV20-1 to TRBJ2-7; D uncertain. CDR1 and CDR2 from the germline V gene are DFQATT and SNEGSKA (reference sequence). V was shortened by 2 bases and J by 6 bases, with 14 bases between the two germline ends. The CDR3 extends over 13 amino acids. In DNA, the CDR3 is TGCAGTGCTAGAAGTGGGCTATGGAGCGAGCAGTACTTC. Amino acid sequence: CSARSGLWSEQYF.

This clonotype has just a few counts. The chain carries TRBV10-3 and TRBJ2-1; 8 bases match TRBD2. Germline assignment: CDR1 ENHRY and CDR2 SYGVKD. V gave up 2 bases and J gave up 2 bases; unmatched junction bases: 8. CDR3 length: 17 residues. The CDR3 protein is CAISETSGTEAYNEQFF. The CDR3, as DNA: TGTGCCATCAGTGAGACTAGCGGAACAGAGGCCTACAATGAGCAGTTCTTC.

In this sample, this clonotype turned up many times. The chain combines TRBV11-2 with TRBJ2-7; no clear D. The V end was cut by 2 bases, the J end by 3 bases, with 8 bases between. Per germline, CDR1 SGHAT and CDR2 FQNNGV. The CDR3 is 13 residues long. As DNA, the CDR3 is TGTGCCAGCAGCTTAAACCCCAGCTACGAGCAGTACTTC. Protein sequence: CASSLNPSYEQYF.

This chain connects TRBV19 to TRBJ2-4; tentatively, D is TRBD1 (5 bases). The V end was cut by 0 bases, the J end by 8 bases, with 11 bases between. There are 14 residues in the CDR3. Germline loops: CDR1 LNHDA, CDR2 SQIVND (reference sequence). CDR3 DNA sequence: TGTGCCAGTAGTATAGACAGGGCGGCGGACATTCAGTACTTC. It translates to CASSIDRAADIQYF.

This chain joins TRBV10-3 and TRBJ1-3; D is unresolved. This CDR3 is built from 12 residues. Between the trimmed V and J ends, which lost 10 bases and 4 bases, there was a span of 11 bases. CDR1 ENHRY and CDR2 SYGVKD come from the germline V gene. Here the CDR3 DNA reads TGTGCCAATGGGCTGCGCGGAAACACCATATATTTT. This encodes CANGLRGNTIYF.

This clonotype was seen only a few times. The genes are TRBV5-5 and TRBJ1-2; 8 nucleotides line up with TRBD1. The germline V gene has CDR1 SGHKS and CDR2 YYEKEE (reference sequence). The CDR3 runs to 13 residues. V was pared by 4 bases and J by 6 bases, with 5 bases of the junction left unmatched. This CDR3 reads CASSGQGIHGYTF. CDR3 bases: TGTGCCAGCAGCGGACAGGGAATCCATGGCTACACCTTC.

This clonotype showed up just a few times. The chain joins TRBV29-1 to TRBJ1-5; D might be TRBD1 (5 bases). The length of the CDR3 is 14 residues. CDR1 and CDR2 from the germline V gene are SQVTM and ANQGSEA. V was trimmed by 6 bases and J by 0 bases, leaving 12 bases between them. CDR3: CSVGPKNSNQPQHF. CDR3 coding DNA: TGCAGCGTGGGACCGAAAAATAGCAATCAGCCCCAGCATTTT. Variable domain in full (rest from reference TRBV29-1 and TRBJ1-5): SAVISQKPSRDICQRGTSLTIQCQVDSQVTMMFWYRQQPGQSLTLIATANQGSEATYESGFVIDKFPISRPNLTFSTLTVSNMSPEDSSIYLCSVGPKNSNQPQHFGDGTRLSIL.

The CDR3 bases are TGTGCCACCAGCAGAGAACAGGGGGGAACTAATGAAAAACTGTTTTTT. It yields the protein CATSREQGGTNEKLFF. The chain combines TRBV15 with TRBJ1-4, with TRBD1 matching over 8 bases. From germline, CDR1 is LNHNV and CDR2 YYDKDF (reference sequence). V gave up 0 bases and J gave up 1 base; unmatched junction bases: 1. The CDR3 is made up of 16 amino acids.